The next 15 T cell receptor beta chains were all read from a single sample in a study of vaccination effects on CD4 cells after COVID-19. Isolation of CD4+ T cells took place after around 10 days of culture. The antigens these receptors bind are not known. Repertoires were generated with immunoSEQ multiplex PCR, while TCRdb's copy carries only in-frame clones and drops some. The table has about 48,000 clones, 50% to 80% seen once. The source material was CD4+ T cells from PBMCs cultured without peptide, sampled before COVID-19 vaccination. The receptors shown here come from a human donor who received a COVID-19 vaccine.

This chain links TRBV4-2 with TRBJ2-6, with D perhaps matching TRBD1 (6 bases). Germline CDR1 and CDR2: LGHNA and YNFKEQ. V dropped 1 base and J dropped 2 bases, with 12 bases sitting between them. The CDR3 is 17 residues long. The CDR3 region has the DNA TGTGCCAGCAGCCAAGCGGTCAGGGGTGCTGGGGCCAACGTCCTGACTTTC. It specifies CASSQAVRGAGANVLTF.

The chain combines TRBV5-1 with TRBJ2-3, with a tentative D call TRBD2 (6 bases). Germline V CDR1 and CDR2: SGHRS, YFSETQ. The length of the CDR3 is 13 residues. Deletions cut 3 bases from V and 1 base from J, with 6 bases between. Here the CDR3 reads CASSWGGTDTQYF. The CDR3 DNA reads as TGCGCCAGCAGCTGGGGGGGCACAGATACGCAGTATTTT.

This chain connects TRBV19 to TRBJ2-4; D gene uncertain. This CDR3 region has 14 residues. V was cut by 6 bases and J by 0 bases, with 9 bases left in between. Per germline, CDR1 LNHDA and CDR2 SQIVND (reference sequence). The CDR3 DNA reads TGTGCCAGTAGACCGAACCTAGCCAAAAACATTCAGTACTTC. It yields the protein CASRPNLAKNIQYF.

In its sample, this clone was seen a few times. The V gene is TRBV2, the J gene TRBJ1-1, with TRBD1 matching 9 bases. The CDR3 runs to 18 residues. Germline assignment: CDR1 SNHLY and CDR2 FYNNEI. The J segment lost 0 bases and the V segment lost 2 bases, leaving 10 bases of the junction unmatched. CDR3 sequence (DNA): TGTGCCAGCAGTGAACCTTCGTCGGGACAGGGATTGAACACTGAAGCTTTCTTT. Its translation: CASSEPSSGQGLNTEAFF.

This chain links TRBV5-1 with TRBJ1-2, with D possibly being TRBD1 (5 bases). The V end was cut by 7 bases, the J end by 10 bases, with 23 bases between. The CDR3 is 14 amino acids. Germline CDR1 SGHRS, CDR2 YFSETQ. CDR3 protein: CASSAGQGLIDYTF. In nucleotides, the CDR3 is TGCGCCAGCTCCGCGGGGCAGGGCCTTATTGACTACACCTTC.

The gene calls are TRBV7-2 and TRBJ1-2; tentative D call: TRBD1 (6 bases). The CDR3 has 14 amino acids. V lost 3 bases and J lost 9, with 17 bases in between. CDR1 is SGHTA, CDR2 FQGNSA, per germline. CDR3 sequence reads: CASSFAGVDTSYTF. The CDR3 nucleotides read TGTGCCAGCAGCTTTGCAGGGGTCGACACAAGCTACACCTTC.

The CDR3 is CAISRETDRTDTQYF. The CDR3 DNA sequence: TGTGCCATCAGTCGTGAAACAGACCGCACAGATACGCAGTATTTT. This chain uses TRBV10-3 with TRBJ2-3; D gene ambiguous. The CDR3 is 15 residues long. V was trimmed by 5 bases and J by 1 base, leaving 13 bases between them. The germline gives CDR1 ENHRY, CDR2 SYGVKD.

The CDR3 sequence: CASSYGTAANTEAFF. The CDR3 nucleotides read TGTGCCAGCAGTTACGGGACAGCAGCGAACACTGAAGCTTTCTTT. The chain couples TRBV6-5 to TRBJ1-1, with 7 bases identical to TRBD1. This CDR3 comprises 15 residues. CDR1 is MNHEY, CDR2 SVGAGI, per germline. After removal of 2 bases from V and 1 base from J, the junction contained 4 bases not matched to a gene.

This chain links TRBV3-1 (or the pseudogene TRBV3-2) with TRBJ2-1; 11 bases fit TRBD2. The CDR3 has 15 residues. Germline V gives CDR1 LGHDT, CDR2 YNNKEL (reference sequence). Trimming at V came to 0 bases and at J to 12 bases, leaving 7 bases not matched to a gene. CDR3 DNA sequence: TGTGCCAGCAGCCAAGAAAATAGCGGGAGGGGTGCGCAGTTCTTC. Its protein product is CASSQENSGRGAQFF.

This sequence joins TRBV6-1 and TRBJ2-7; a possible D gene is TRBD2 (5 bases). Germline assignment: CDR1 MNHNS and CDR2 SASEGT. CDR3 length equals 18 residues. V lost 4 bases and J lost 0, with 22 bases in between. CDR3: CASSAVGLERRNSYEQYF. For the CDR3, the DNA is TGTGCCAGCAGTGCCGTCGGTCTTGAGCGGAGGAACTCCTACGAGCAGTACTTC.

The chain has TRBV6-5 and TRBJ2-1; D not certain. The CDR3 contains 13 residues. CDR1 and CDR2 (germline): MNHEY, SVGAGI. The V end lost 5 bases, the J end lost 9 bases, and 14 bases lay between the germline ends. This CDR3 is CASSSVLGAEQFF. CDR3 sequence (DNA): TGTGCCAGCAGTAGCGTGCTCGGCGCTGAGCAGTTCTTC.

The chain links TRBV10-3 to TRBJ2-2; no firm D call. CDR1 ENHRY and CDR2 SYGVKD come from the germline V gene. CDR3 size: 15 residues. The V gene lost 0 bases and the J gene lost 4 bases, with 9 bases spanning the gap. The CDR3, as DNA: TGTGCCATCAGTGAGTCGGGCTCGGGCACCGGGGAGCTGTTTTTT. Translated, it gives CAISESGSGTGELFF.

Notes on this clone: It is unclear where the CDR3 begins or ends on the DNA, so no DNA is shown, and the CDR3 is as TCRdb lists it. The genes are TRBV2 and TRBJ2-7; the D call of TRBD2 is as the table states it, not checked on the DNA. Germline V gives CDR1 SNHLY, CDR2 FYNNEI. Including both end residues, the CDR3 is 15 amino acids long. The CDR3 reads CASSGGVASGSREDF.

V usage is TRBV27 and J usage is TRBJ1-5; D is possibly TRBD1 (5 bases). This CDR3 spans 16 amino acids. The germline V gene encodes CDR1 MNHEY and CDR2 SMNVEV (reference sequence). Trimming cost V 4 bases and J 2 bases, with 15 bases left between them. The CDR3 DNA reads TGTGCCAGCAGTTCTCCAGGGATTCTCGGCAATCAGCCCCAGCATTTT. Translated, it gives CASSSPGILGNQPQHF.

This clone was found a few times. The chain has TRBV7-9 and TRBJ2-3; D not resolved. Germline CDR1 and CDR2: SEHNR and FQNEAQ (reference sequence). Trimming pared 4 bases from V and 10 bases from J, leaving 9 bases between. The CDR3 runs 11 residues. CDR3 residues: CASSSPSAQYF. Written as DNA, the CDR3 is TGTGCCAGCAGCTCGCCGTCTGCGCAGTATTTT.